This T cell receptor beta chain was observed in a study of OX40 agonist ivuxolimab in advanced cancers. This clone has only one observation. Sequencing used immunoSEQ multiplex PCR; TCRdb keeps in-frame clones, though not all of them. The data show around 130,000 clones, with 90% to 95% seen just once and less than 0.2% held by the top ten. The CDR3 extends over 13 amino acids. V lost 1 base, J lost 5 bases, and 6 bases lay in between. Germline V CDR1 and CDR2: SGHDT, YYEEEE. The sample in question was CD4+ or CD8+ T cells sorted from blood, obtained in a trial of the OX40 agonist ivuxolimab. This chain uses TRBV5-6 with TRBJ2-2; D gene unclear. This sequence originates from an adult with an advanced solid tumor such as melanoma, head and neck, liver or kidney cancer. The CDR3 loop reads CASSLLGTGELFF. In nucleotides, the CDR3 is TGTGCCAGCAGCTTGTTAGGAACCGGGGAGCTGTTTTTT.